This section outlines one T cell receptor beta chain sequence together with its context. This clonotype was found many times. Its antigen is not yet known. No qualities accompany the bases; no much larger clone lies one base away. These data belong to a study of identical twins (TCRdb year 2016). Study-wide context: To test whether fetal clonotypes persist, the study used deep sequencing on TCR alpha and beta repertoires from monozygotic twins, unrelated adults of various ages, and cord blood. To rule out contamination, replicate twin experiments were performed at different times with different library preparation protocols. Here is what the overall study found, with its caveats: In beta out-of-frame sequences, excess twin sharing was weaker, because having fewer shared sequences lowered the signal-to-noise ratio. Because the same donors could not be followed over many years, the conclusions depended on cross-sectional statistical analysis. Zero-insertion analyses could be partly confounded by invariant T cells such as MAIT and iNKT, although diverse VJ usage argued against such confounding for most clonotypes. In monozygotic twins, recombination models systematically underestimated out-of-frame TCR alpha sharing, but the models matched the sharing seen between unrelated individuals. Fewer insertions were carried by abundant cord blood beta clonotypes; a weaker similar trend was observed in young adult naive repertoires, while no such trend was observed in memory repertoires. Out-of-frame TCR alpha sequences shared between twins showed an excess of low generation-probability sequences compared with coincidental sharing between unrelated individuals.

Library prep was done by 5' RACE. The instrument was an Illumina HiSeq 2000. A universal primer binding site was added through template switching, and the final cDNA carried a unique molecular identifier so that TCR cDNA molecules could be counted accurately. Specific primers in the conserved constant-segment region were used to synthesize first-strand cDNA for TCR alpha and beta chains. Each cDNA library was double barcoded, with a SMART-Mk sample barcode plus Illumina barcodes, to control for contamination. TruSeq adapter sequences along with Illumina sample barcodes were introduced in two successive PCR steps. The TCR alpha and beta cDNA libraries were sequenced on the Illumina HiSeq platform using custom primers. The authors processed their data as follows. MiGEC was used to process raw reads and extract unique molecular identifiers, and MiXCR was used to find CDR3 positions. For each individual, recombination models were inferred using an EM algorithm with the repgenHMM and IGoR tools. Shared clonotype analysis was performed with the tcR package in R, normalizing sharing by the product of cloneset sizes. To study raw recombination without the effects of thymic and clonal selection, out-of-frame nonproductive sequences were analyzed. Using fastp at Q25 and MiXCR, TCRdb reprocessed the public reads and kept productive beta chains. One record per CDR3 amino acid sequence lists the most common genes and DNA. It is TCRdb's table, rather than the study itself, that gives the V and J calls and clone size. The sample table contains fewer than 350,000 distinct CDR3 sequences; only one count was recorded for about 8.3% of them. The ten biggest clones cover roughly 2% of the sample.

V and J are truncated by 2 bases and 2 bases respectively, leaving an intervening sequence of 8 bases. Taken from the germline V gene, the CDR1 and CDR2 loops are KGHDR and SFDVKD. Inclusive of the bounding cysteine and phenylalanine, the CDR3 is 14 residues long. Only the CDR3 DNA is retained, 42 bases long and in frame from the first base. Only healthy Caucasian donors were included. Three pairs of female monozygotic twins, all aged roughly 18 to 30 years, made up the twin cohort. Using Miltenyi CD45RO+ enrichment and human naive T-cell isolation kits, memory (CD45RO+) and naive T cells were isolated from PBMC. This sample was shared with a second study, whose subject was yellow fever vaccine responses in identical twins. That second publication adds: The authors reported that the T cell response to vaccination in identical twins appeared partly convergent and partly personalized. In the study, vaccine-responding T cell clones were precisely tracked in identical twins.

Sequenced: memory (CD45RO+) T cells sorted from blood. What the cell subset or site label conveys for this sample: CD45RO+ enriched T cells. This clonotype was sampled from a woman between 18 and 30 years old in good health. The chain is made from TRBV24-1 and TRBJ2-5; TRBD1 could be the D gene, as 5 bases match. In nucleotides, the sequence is TGTGCCACCAGTGATTATCAGGGTCAAGAGACCCAGTACTTC. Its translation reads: CATSDYQGQETQYF.